The 8 T cell receptor beta chains below all came from one sample that was sequenced in a study of shared clonotypes between healthy human individuals. Measured with immunoSEQ multiplex PCR; TCRdb has only the in-frame clones, and not every one. The sample includes 1.5 million to 2.5 million clones, just under 95% of them seen just once. CD8 cells regarded as naive lacked CD45RO, were positively chosen for CCR7, and omitted terminally differentiated effector memory CD45RA+ cells. The sample comprised naive CD8+ T cells sorted from blood. All receptors come from a young man in good health.

The genes are TRBV25-1 and TRBJ2-2; 12 nucleotides line up with TRBD1. V dropped 4 bases and J dropped 7; count of bases not matched to a gene: 4. The length of the CDR3 is 15 residues. Germline V gene data show CDR1 as MGHDK and CDR2 as SYGVNS. The CDR3 loop reads CASSGGQGADGELFF. CDR3 nucleotide sequence: TGTGCCAGCAGTGGGGGACAGGGGGCTGACGGGGAGCTGTTTTTT.

The chain carries TRBV7-9 and TRBJ1-5; D might be TRBD1 (5 bases). The germline CDR1 and CDR2 sequences are SEHNR and FQNEAQ (reference sequence). With 0 bases removed from V and 4 bases from J, the gap between germline ends came to 7 bases. This CDR3 comprises 14 residues. The CDR3 sequence: CASSLAGRNQPQHF. The CDR3 region has the DNA TGTGCCAGCAGCTTAGCGGGGCGGAATCAGCCCCAGCATTTT.

The rearrangement links TRBV7-9 to TRBJ2-7, with TRBD1 as a possible D gene (5 bases). Per germline, CDR1 SEHNR and CDR2 FQNEAQ (reference sequence). The CDR3 sequence is 14 residues long. Trimming left V 3 bases short and J 6 bases short, with 15 bases between. The CDR3: CASSLNRPKGEQYF. CDR3 sequence (DNA): TGTGCCAGCAGCTTGAACAGGCCCAAGGGCGAGCAGTACTTC.

This chain joins TRBV6-1 and TRBJ1-5; D might be TRBD1 (5 bases). V was clipped by 3 bases and J by 5 bases, with 14 bases between them. Germline V lookup: CDR1 MNHNS, CDR2 SASEGT. This CDR3 spans 15 amino acids. CDR3 nucleotide sequence: TGTGCCAGCAGTGATCCCAGGGCCCTTGATCAGCCCCAGCATTTT. Translation gives CASSDPRALDQPQHF.

The rearrangement links TRBV9 to TRBJ2-2; D is unclear. Trimming took off 3 bases at V and 8 bases at J, with 5 bases between the two ends. The CDR3 spans 11 residues. Germline lookup yields CDR1 SGDLS and CDR2 YYNGEE. CDR3 in DNA: TGTGCCAGCAGCGCCGAGGGGGAGCTGTTTTTT. It yields the protein CASSAEGELFF.

The gene calls are TRBV5-1 and TRBJ2-7; maybe TRBD2 (6 bases). V was shortened by 4 bases and J by 2 bases, with 16 bases between the two germline ends. This CDR3 is 15 amino acids long. Germline V gene sequence: CDR1 SGHRS, CDR2 YFSETQ. The CDR3 sequence is CASSDREKRPYEQYF. The CDR3 DNA reads TGCGCCAGCAGCGACCGGGAGAAACGACCCTACGAGCAGTACTTC.

The genes are TRBV7-6 and TRBJ2-3; 7 positions agree with TRBD2. Germline CDR1 SGHVS, CDR2 FNYEAQ. The V segment lost 5 bases and the J segment 3 bases; nucleotides outside the gene matches: 2. There are 13 residues in the CDR3. CDR3 nucleotide sequence: TGTGCCAGCAGCATGGGAGGGACAGATACGCAGTATTTT. Its translation is CASSMGGTDTQYF.

The V gene is TRBV7-9, the J gene TRBJ1-1; D unclear. Looked up from germline, CDR1 is SEHNR and CDR2 is FQNEAQ (reference sequence). The CDR3 consists of 15 residues. Trimming took off 2 bases at V and 0 bases at J, with 10 bases between the two ends. The CDR3 reads CASSLHEFLNTEAFF. The CDR3 DNA reads TGTGCCAGCAGCTTACACGAGTTCCTGAACACTGAAGCTTTCTTT.